Listed below are T cell receptor beta chains from one sample, sequenced in a study of blood T cell repertoires in COVID-19. Libraries were prepared by immunoSEQ multiplex PCR; TCRdb keeps only in-frame clonotypes and omits some of them. Counted here are roughly 220,000 clones, approximately 90% occurring once; the ten biggest clones make up roughly 2.3%. The sample was peripheral blood. These receptors all stem from a man aged 25 to 40 who had recovered from COVID-19. Each CDR3 is given with its conserved first and last residue. The D gene is left open where the match is weak. Rows give clone size only sometimes, using once, few, many, or a class for an expanded clone.

.	.	TRBV15	TRBJ1-3	CATSRSPQANTIYF	TGTGCCACCAGCAGATCGCCCCAGGCAAACACCATATATTTT
.	TRBD2	TRBV20-1	TRBJ2-1	CSASAIYGGGEQFF	TGCAGTGCTAGTGCGATCTACGGGGGGGGTGAGCAGTTCTTC
.	.	TRBV19	TRBJ1-2	CASSIGEPTYRDGYTF	TGTGCCAGTAGTATAGGGGAGCCTACTTATCGGGATGGCTACACCTTC
.	.	TRBV12-5	TRBJ2-6	CASGPRFRSGANVLTF	TGTGCTAGTGGTCCCAGGTTTAGGTCTGGGGCCAACGTCCTGACTTTC
.	.	TRBV5-1	TRBJ2-5	CASSLGYFQETQYF	TGCGCCAGCAGCTTGGGCTACTTCCAAGAGACCCAGTACTTC
.	.	TRBV5-6	TRBJ2-5	CASSPVRQETQYF	TGTGCCAGCAGCCCAGTGAGGCAAGAGACCCAGTACTTC
.	TRBD1	TRBV19	TRBJ2-1	CASSTPRTGSGEQFF	TGTGCCAGTAGTACCCCACGGACAGGCTCGGGGGAGCAGTTCTTC
few	.	TRBV15	TRBJ2-6	CATSRDLSSGANVLTF	TGTGCCACCAGCAGAGATTTGAGTTCTGGGGCCAACGTCCTGACTTTC
.	.	TRBV12-3/TRBV12-4	TRBJ1-5	CASSGANQPQHF	TGTGCCAGCAGTGGGGCGAATCAGCCCCAGCATTTT
.	TRBD1	TRBV7-9	TRBJ2-7	CASTDRDHYEQYF	TGTGCCAGCACCGACAGGGACCACTACGAGCAGTACTTC
.	TRBD2	TRBV12-5	TRBJ2-1	CASGLGLAGYDEQFF	TGTGCTAGTGGTTTGGGACTAGCGGGGTACGATGAGCAGTTCTTC
.	.	TRBV19	TRBJ2-1	CASSIGGRRVEQFF	TGTGCCAGTAGTATAGGGGGGCGAAGGGTAGAGCAGTTCTTC
.	.	TRBV15	TRBJ2-4	CATSREEALAKNIQYF	TGTGCCACCAGCAGAGAGGAGGCTTTAGCCAAAAACATTCAGTACTTC
.	.	TRBV27	TRBJ1-1	CASSPPGGVDTEAFF	TGTGCCAGCAGTCCGCCTGGAGGGGTGGACACTGAAGCTTTCTTT
.	TRBD2	TRBV27	TRBJ2-1	CASSLGDRLARDNEQFF	TGTGCCAGCAGTTTAGGGGACCGACTAGCGAGGGACAATGAGCAGTTCTTC
.	.	TRBV12-3/TRBV12-4	TRBJ2-7	CASSDTGREQYF	TGTGCCAGCAGTGATACAGGGCGGGAGCAGTACTTC
.	.	TRBV29-1	TRBJ2-1	CSVAGARGYNEQFF	TGCAGCGTTGCGGGCGCTCGGGGCTACAATGAGCAGTTCTTC
.	TRBD1	TRBV9	TRBJ2-3	CASSVEGQGTDTQYF	TGTGCCAGCAGCGTAGAGGGACAGGGAACAGATACGCAGTATTTT
.	.	TRBV6-1	TRBJ2-5	CASSERKIQTQYF	TGTGCCAGCAGTGAGAGAAAGATCCAGACCCAGTACTTC
.	.	TRBV9	TRBJ2-2	CASSVRDIHQGSNTGELFF	TGTGCCAGCAGCGTCCGGGACATCCATCAAGGGTCGAACACCGGGGAGCTGTTTTTT
.	.	TRBV27	TRBJ1-5	CASSLQGNQPQHF	TGTGCCAGCAGTTTGCAGGGGAATCAGCCCCAGCATTTT
once	.	TRBV7-9	TRBJ1-2	CASSLALPSSGYTF	TGTGCCAGCAGCTTAGCCCTACCCTCTTCTGGCTACACCTTC
once	.	TRBV28	TRBJ1-2	CASSLYRERGYTF	TGTGCCAGCAGTTTATACAGGGAACGTGGCTACACCTTC
.	.	TRBV10-3	TRBJ2-1	CAISDRVRNNEQFF	TGTGCCATCAGTGACAGGGTCAGGAACAATGAGCAGTTCTTC
.	TRBD1	TRBV4-3	TRBJ2-6	CASSQDHGTGWYSGANVLTF	TGCGCCAGCAGCCAAGATCACGGGACAGGGTGGTACTCTGGGGCCAACGTCCTGACTTTC
.	.	TRBV7-2	TRBJ1-5	CASSLATAQPQHF	TGTGCCAGCAGCCTCGCCACAGCCCAGCCCCAGCATTTT
few	.	TRBV5-1	TRBJ2-7	CASSPEAGYEQYF	TGCGCCAGCAGCCCGGAGGCGGGTTACGAGCAGTACTTC
.	.	TRBV6-1	TRBJ2-1	CASSEVETAYNEQFF	TGTGCCAGCAGTGAAGTGGAGACAGCTTACAATGAGCAGTTCTTC
.	TRBD1	TRBV11-3	TRBJ2-3	CASSTRQGTGDTQYF	TGTGCCAGCAGCACACGACAGGGGACGGGGGATACGCAGTATTTT
.	.	TRBV6-5	TRBJ2-3	CASSSTGHLVYTQYF	TGTGCCAGCAGTTCTACGGGACACCTCGTTTATACGCAGTATTTT
.	.	TRBV7-2	TRBJ1-3	CASSFGPPGQASGNTIYF	TGTGCCAGCAGCTTTGGCCCGCCTGGGCAGGCCTCTGGAAACACCATATATTTT
.	TRBD1	TRBV10-2	TRBJ2-7	CASSRDRGPYEQYF	TGCGCCAGCAGCCGGGACAGGGGTCCCTACGAGCAGTACTTC
.	TRBD1	TRBV4-3	TRBJ1-1	CASSLYRGRLNTEAFF	TGCGCCAGCAGCCTATACAGGGGGCGCTTGAACACTGAAGCTTTCTTT
.	TRBD1	TRBV5-1	TRBJ1-2	CASSRDRGTSNYGYTF	TGCGCCAGCAGCCGGGACAGGGGGACATCCAACTATGGCTACACCTTC
.	TRBD1	TRBV5-1	TRBJ1-1	CASSSGQGKTEAFF	TGCGCCAGCAGTTCGGGACAGGGGAAAACTGAAGCTTTCTTT
.	.	TRBV7-2	TRBJ2-2	CASSLLPRPPSGELFF	TGTGCCAGCAGCTTATTGCCTAGGCCCCCCTCCGGGGAGCTGTTTTTT
.	.	TRBV3-1/TRBV3-2	TRBJ1-5	CASSQALAQGNQPQHF	TGTGCCAGCAGCCAAGCCTTGGCTCAGGGTAATCAGCCCCAGCATTTT
.	TRBD2	TRBV11-3	TRBJ2-1	CASSLRAGTSGSNEQFF	TGTGCCAGCAGCTTACGTGCTGGGACTAGCGGGTCAAATGAGCAGTTCTTC
.	TRBD2	TRBV5-1	TRBJ2-2	CASDPSGGALSNTGELFF	TGCGCCAGCGACCCTAGCGGGGGGGCCTTATCGAACACCGGGGAGCTGTTTTTT
many	TRBD2	TRBV27	TRBJ2-5	CASSLRTGGETQYF	TGTGCCAGCAGTTTAAGGACGGGGGGGGAGACCCAGTACTTC
.	TRBD2	TRBV4-3	TRBJ2-2	CASRGRGGLSAGELFF	TGCGCCAGCAGAGGGCGGGGGGGCCTTTCAGCCGGGGAGCTGTTTTTT
.	TRBD2	TRBV6-5	TRBJ2-5	CASSYYSGGLETQYF	TGTGCCAGCAGTTATTACAGCGGGGGGTTGGAGACCCAGTACTTC
few	TRBD1	TRBV27	TRBJ1-5	CASRDRGSNQPQHF	TGTGCCAGCCGGGACAGGGGATCGAATCAGCCCCAGCATTTT
.	TRBD1	TRBV2	TRBJ2-7	CASSPDRDYEQYF	TGTGCCAGCAGCCCCGACAGGGATTACGAGCAGTACTTC
once	TRBD1	TRBV7-9	TRBJ1-1	CASSLRQGAVTEAFF	TGTGCCAGCAGCTTACGTCAGGGGGCGGTCACTGAAGCTTTCTTT
.	.	TRBV11-2	TRBJ2-7	CAGGRGPYEQYF	TGTGCCGGCGGCCGAGGGCCCTACGAGCAGTACTTC
.	.	TRBV4-2	TRBJ2-6	CASSLNSGANVLTF	TGTGCCAGCAGCCTCAACTCTGGGGCCAACGTCCTGACTTTC
.	.	TRBV18	TRBJ1-5	CASSQGADQPQHF	TGTGCCAGCTCACAGGGAGCGGATCAGCCCCAGCATTTT
.	.	TRBV3-1/TRBV3-2	TRBJ2-7	CASSSEGTQYEQYF	TGTGCCAGCAGCTCGGAAGGGACACAGTACGAGCAGTACTTC
.	TRBD2	TRBV6-5	TRBJ2-2	CASSYTLAGSTGELFF	TGTGCCAGCAGTTATACCCTAGCGGGGAGCACCGGGGAGCTGTTTTTT
.	TRBD2	TRBV24-1	TRBJ2-5	CATAGGAGDFQETQYF	TGTGCCACCGCAGGTGGGGCGGGGGATTTCCAAGAGACCCAGTACTTC
once	.	TRBV7-8	TRBJ1-1	CASSLGRNTEAFF	TGTGCCAGCAGCTTGGGGCGGAACACTGAAGCTTTCTTT
.	.	TRBV5-6	TRBJ2-5	CASSLELTQYF	TGTGCCAGCAGCTTGGAACTTACCCAGTACTTC
.	.	TRBV18	TRBJ2-7	CASSPAAGSYEQYF	TGTGCCAGCTCACCAGCCGCGGGCTCCTACGAGCAGTACTTC